These T cell receptor beta chains were read from a single sample in a study of blood T cell repertoires in COVID-19. TCRdb's copy holds only in-frame clones and misses some; the assay was immunoSEQ multiplex PCR. The sample lists some 120,000 clones, approximately 89% occurring once. The sample taken for sequencing was peripheral blood. These receptors came from a human donor in a cohort sampled during active COVID-19. Both conserved end residues are part of each CDR3. A D gene is named only where the DNA matches it firmly. Expanded clones are given a class, and other clones once, few, many or no size at all.

D gene	clone size	V gene	J gene	CDR3 protein	CDR3 DNA
TRBD2	-	TRBV19	TRBJ2-1	CASSTSSGRLNNEQFF	TGTGCCAGTAGTACCTCTAGCGGGAGGTTAAACAATGAGCAGTTCTTC
TRBD2	-	TRBV9	TRBJ2-7	CASSVGSSGGEDEQYF	TGTGCCAGCAGCGTAGGGAGTAGCGGGGGGGAGGACGAGCAGTACTTC
TRBD1	-	TRBV5-1	TRBJ1-1	CASSPRQGLRTEAFF	TGCGCCAGCAGCCCGAGACAGGGATTGAGGACTGAAGCTTTCTTT
-	-	TRBV19	TRBJ1-1	CASSIGWSSLNTEAFF	TGTGCCAGTAGTATAGGATGGAGCTCCTTAAACACTGAAGCTTTCTTT
-	-	TRBV12-3/TRBV12-4	TRBJ2-5	CASSFEEYGTQYF	TGTGCCAGCAGTTTTGAGGAATATGGGACCCAGTACTTC
-	-	TRBV7-9	TRBJ1-4	CASSPGQTNEKLFF	TGTGCCAGCAGCCCCGGACAAACTAATGAAAAACTGTTTTTT
-	-	TRBV7-8	TRBJ2-5	CASSSLGERHQETQYF	TGTGCCAGCAGCTCACTCGGGGAGCGCCACCAAGAGACCCAGTACTTC
TRBD1	-	TRBV10-2	TRBJ1-1	CGTRQGANTEAFF	TGCGGCACTAGACAGGGAGCTAACACTGAAGCTTTCTTT
TRBD1	-	TRBV9	TRBJ2-3	CASSVGGTGGEDTQYF	TGTGCCAGCAGCGTCGGCGGTACAGGGGGTGAAGATACGCAGTATTTT
-	-	TRBV7-7	TRBJ2-3	CASSSSGLGGTDTQYF	TGTGCTAGCAGCTCCTCAGGGCTGGGTGGCACAGATACGCAGTATTTT
-	-	TRBV18	TRBJ2-1	CASSPPRAENNEQFF	TGTGCCAGCTCACCACCGAGGGCAGAAAACAATGAGCAGTTCTTC
TRBD1	-	TRBV7-2	TRBJ2-1	CASSSDRGTYNEQFF	TGTGCCAGCAGCTCGGACAGGGGAACCTACAATGAGCAGTTCTTC
TRBD1	-	TRBV5-6	TRBJ1-2	CASSLVEGAGYTF	TGTGCCAGCAGCTTGGTGGAGGGGGCAGGGTACACCTTC
-	once	TRBV2	TRBJ2-1	CATVQGKGINEQFF	TGTGCCACCGTACAGGGAAAGGGCATCAATGAGCAGTTCTTC
-	once	TRBV12-5	TRBJ1-5	CASGRGSNQPQHF	TGTGCTAGTGGTAGGGGGAGCAATCAGCCCCAGCATTTT
-	-	TRBV11-2	TRBJ2-3	CASSPGWSDTQYF	TGTGCCAGCAGCCCGGGGTGGTCGGATACGCAGTATTTT
-	-	TRBV6-6	TRBJ1-2	CASRRQGQREYGYTF	TGTGCCAGCAGGCGGCAAGGACAGCGGGAGTATGGCTACACCTTC
-	-	TRBV6-5	TRBJ1-3	CASGQGGIGNTIYF	TGTGCCAGCGGGCAGGGCGGTATAGGAAACACCATATATTTT
-	once	TRBV7-2	TRBJ1-5	CASSSGRDQPQHF	TGTGCCAGCAGCTCGGGCAGGGATCAGCCCCAGCATTTT
-	-	TRBV19	TRBJ1-5	CASSMVRDNSNQPQHF	TGTGCCAGTAGTATGGTCCGAGATAATAGCAATCAGCCCCAGCATTTT
-	once	TRBV12-3/TRBV12-4	TRBJ2-2	CASSLSLTGELFF	TGTGCCAGCAGTTTATCACTCACCGGGGAGCTGTTTTTT
TRBD1	-	TRBV5-1	TRBJ2-6	CASSTGQGPGANVLTF	TGCGCCAGCAGCACCGGACAGGGGCCCGGGGCCAACGTCCTGACTTTC
TRBD2	once	TRBV5-1	TRBJ2-1	CASSDGTSGSRYEQFF	TGCGCCAGCAGCGATGGGACTAGCGGGAGTAGGTATGAGCAGTTCTTC
-	-	TRBV19	TRBJ2-1	CASSIRQGNEQFF	TGTGCCAGTAGTATCAGGCAGGGCAATGAGCAGTTCTTC
-	-	TRBV7-9	TRBJ1-3	CASSLGENSGNTIYF	TGTGCCAGCAGCTTAGGGGAGAATTCTGGAAACACCATATATTTT
-	-	TRBV25-1	TRBJ1-6	CASSAFKRTPSPLHF	TGTGCCAGCAGTGCATTTAAAAGGACTCCTTCACCCCTCCACTTT
-	-	TRBV18	TRBJ2-3	CASSPQSIASTDTQYF	TGTGCCAGCTCACCACAATCTATAGCTAGCACAGATACGCAGTATTTT
-	once	TRBV6-5	TRBJ1-2	CASRGGAGYTF	TGTGCCAGCCGGGGGGGAGCTGGCTACACCTTC
TRBD2	-	TRBV7-2	TRBJ2-3	CASSLAITGGVGTDTQYF	TGTGCCAGCAGCTTAGCGATAACGGGAGGTGTTGGCACAGATACGCAGTATTTT
TRBD1	-	TRBV6-5	TRBJ1-2	CASSYTNPGQNYGYTF	TGTGCCAGCAGTTACACCAATCCGGGACAGAACTATGGCTACACCTTC
TRBD1	-	TRBV5-8	TRBJ2-7	CASRPKGAGGGRYEQYF	TGTGCCAGCAGACCCAAAGGGGCAGGGGGCGGTCGCTACGAGCAGTACTTC
TRBD2	-	TRBV5-1	TRBJ2-1	CASCVAGWDEQFF	TGCGCCAGCTGTGTAGCGGGATGGGATGAGCAGTTCTTC
-	few	TRBV30	TRBJ2-3	CAWSVGRTSTEWYF	TGTGCCTGGAGTGTAGGCCGAACCTCTACAGAGTGGTATTTT
TRBD2	-	TRBV19	TRBJ2-4	CASSRLAGLAKNIQYF	TGTGCCAGTAGTAGACTAGCGGGATTAGCCAAAAACATTCAGTACTTC
-	-	TRBV29-1	TRBJ1-1	CSSNPNMNTEAFF	TGCAGCTCCAACCCCAACATGAACACTGAAGCTTTCTTT
TRBD1	-	TRBV28	TRBJ2-1	CASSLDRGSYNEQFF	TGTGCCAGCAGTCTTGACAGGGGCTCCTACAATGAGCAGTTCTTC
TRBD2	-	TRBV5-1	TRBJ2-5	CASSLYLAGPEQTQYF	TGCGCCAGCAGCTTGTATCTAGCGGGCCCTGAACAGACCCAGTACTTC
TRBD2	-	TRBV28	TRBJ2-1	CASSFPLAGGRGNEQFF	TGTGCCAGCAGTTTTCCGCTAGCGGGAGGGAGGGGCAATGAGCAGTTCTTC
TRBD1	-	TRBV2	TRBJ1-3	CASSEEGRGYGTIYF	TGTGCCAGCAGTGAAGAGGGCAGGGGGTATGGCACCATATATTTT
-	-	TRBV27	TRBJ1-2	CASSPGQGGYTF	TGTGCCAGCAGCCCAGGACAAGGTGGCTACACCTTC
TRBD1	once	TRBV6-2/TRBV6-3	TRBJ1-1	CASSYTGTGVRMNTEAFF	TGTGCCAGCAGTTACACTGGGACAGGGGTTAGAATGAACACTGAAGCTTTCTTT
TRBD2	-	TRBV9	TRBJ2-3	CASSLRGDGITDTQYF	TGTGCCAGCAGCCTTCGGGGGGACGGAATCACAGATACGCAGTATTTT
TRBD2	-	TRBV5-4	TRBJ2-5	CASSSFRRGGEETQYF	TGTGCCAGCAGCTCCTTTAGGCGGGGGGGCGAGGAGACCCAGTACTTC
-	-	TRBV6-1	TRBJ2-1	CASSEGVVGPPLEQFF	TGTGCCAGCAGTGAGGGAGTCGTCGGGCCCCCACTCGAGCAGTTCTTC
TRBD2	-	TRBV18	TRBJ2-1	CASSINSGAYNEQFF	TGTGCCAGCTCAATTAATAGCGGGGCCTACAATGAGCAGTTCTTC